Listed below are T cell receptor beta chains from one sample, sequenced in a study of blood T cell repertoires in COVID-19. The repertoire was sequenced with immunoSEQ multiplex PCR; TCRdb's copy has only in-frame clones and lacks some. The table has over 350,000 clones, around 89% seen once; the top ten hold less than 1.5%. Sequenced sample: PBMCs or T cells enriched from blood (not recorded which). The receptors stem from a woman aged 18-30 years who had recovered from COVID-19. CDR3s leave out the opening cysteine and the closing phenylalanine or tryptophan. The order of the fields is V gene, CDR3 length, CDR3 protein.

v_gene: TRBV3-1/TRBV3-2
len: 11
CDR3aa: ASSPTGAAEAF

v_gene: TRBV7-2
len: 13
CDR3aa: ASSLVGTGNEKLF

v_gene: TRBV7-9
len: 12
CDR3aa: ASRHSTSSYEQY

v_gene: TRBV7-3
len: 15
CDR3aa: ASSPSGDVGGPYGYT

v_gene: TRBV6-5
len: 13
CDR3aa: ASSYGGGTGNTIY

v_gene: TRBV7-6
len: 14
CDR3aa: ASSTSDRIVSYEQY

v_gene: TRBV12-2
len: 13
CDR3aa: ASRPRQGSTDTQY

v_gene: TRBV12-3/TRBV12-4
len: 11
CDR3aa: ASSFELQETQY

v_gene: TRBV21-1
len: 14
CDR3aa: ASSKGRQGDQETQY

v_gene: TRBV2
len: 13
CDR3aa: ASRGTGSRDYGYT

v_gene: TRBV3-1/TRBV3-2
len: 11
CDR3aa: ASSPPTPYEQY

v_gene: TRBV5-5
len: 13
CDR3aa: ASSLGTGWGTEAF

v_gene: TRBV30
len: 11
CDR3aa: AWIRRSPRGYT

v_gene: TRBV7-2
len: 11
CDR3aa: ASSPSKRGTQY

v_gene: TRBV12-3/TRBV12-4
len: 10
CDR3aa: ASSHIQETQY

v_gene: TRBV25-1
len: 14
CDR3aa: ASSDFIRTAEDGYT

v_gene: TRBV18
len: 14
CDR3aa: ASSPPGAGGPYGYT

v_gene: TRBV12-5
len: 14
CDR3aa: ASGLATGEGDYGYT

v_gene: TRBV4-1
len: 15
CDR3aa: ASSQGGQAYSGNTIY

v_gene: TRBV15
len: 13
CDR3aa: ATSREVMARNTIY

v_gene: TRBV4-1
len: 16
CDR3aa: ASSQDTGRGIPQETQY

v_gene: TRBV4-2
len: 14
CDR3aa: ASRLAGGSSYNEQF